Shown below are 25 T cell receptor beta chains from a single sample sequenced in a study of regulatory T cells in long-lasting Graves disease. Arm-PCR of CDR3 regions and iRepertoire HTBI primers were the basis on which TCR beta libraries were built. One entry per CDR3 protein results from TCRdb running MiXCR on the multiplex PCR reads. Altogether about 660,000 distinct CDR3 sequences are present, around 30% being singletons, with the ten largest covering 40% to 55%. Noted time point: persistent/refractory GD, antithyroid drugs over 5 years with positive TRAb. There was RNA extracted from PBMCs, and the TCR library was made from it. The input for sequencing was peripheral blood mononuclear cells (PBMCs), taken when the disease was refractory, from a patient treated with antithyroid drugs. The receptors here all came from a female donor with Graves disease.

J is TRBJ1-5 and V is TRBV6-5, with unresolved D. The CDR3 length is 13 residues. Germline-derived CDR1 and CDR2 are MNHEY and SVGAGI. The V and J ends lost 0 bases and 6 bases respectively, with 6 bases between them. The CDR3 nucleotides read TGTGCCAGCAGTTACTCGATCGGTCAGCCCCAGCATTTT. Residues: CASSYSIGQPQHF.

This clonotype was counted only a few times. This chain connects TRBV29-1 to TRBJ2-7, with TRBD2 matching 10 bases. J was trimmed by 0 bases and V by 6 bases; bases with no gene match: 14. The CDR3 runs to 17 residues. The germline CDR1 and CDR2 sequences are SQVTM and ANQGSEA. CDR3 amino acids: CSVVGGSTSGDSYEQYF. In nucleotides, the CDR3 is TGCAGCGTCGTGGGGGGGTCCACTAGCGGGGACTCCTACGAGCAGTACTTC.

The chain is built from TRBV12-3 or TRBV12-4 and TRBJ1-3, with D hard to call. Trimming took off 5 bases at V and 0 bases at J, with 11 bases between the two ends. The CDR3 is made up of 15 amino acids. This CDR3 is CASSLTSYSGNTIYF. CDR3 nucleotide sequence: TGTGCCAGCAGTCTAACCAGTTACTCTGGAAACACCATATATTTT.

The table lists this clonotype with a few counts. The rearrangement joins TRBV20-1 to TRBJ1-3; tentative D call: TRBD1 (5 bases). The CDR3 totals 13 residues. Germline V gene lookup returns CDR1 DFQATT and CDR2 SNEGSKA (reference sequence). V gave up 3 bases and J gave up 2 bases, with 8 bases separating them. CDR3 residues: CSARRGAGNTIYF. The CDR3 DNA sequence: TGCAGTGCTAGGAGGGGAGCTGGAAACACCATATATTTT.

The chain couples TRBV5-1 to TRBJ2-4; 8 bases are shared with TRBD1. Losses at the gene ends were 3 bases for V and 5 bases for J; bases not matched to a gene: 7. The CDR3 loop spans 15 amino acids. CDR1 and CDR2 from the germline V gene are SGHRS and YFSETQ. As DNA, the CDR3 is TGCGCCAGCAGCTCTGCAGGGGGCGACGAAAACATTCAGTACTTC. It translates to CASSSAGGDENIQYF.

This clonotype was counted only a few times. This chain joins TRBV5-6 and TRBJ2-7, with D unclear. The CDR3 loop spans 14 amino acids. Germline lookup yields CDR1 SGHDT and CDR2 YYEEEE. The V end was cut by 3 bases, the J end by 0 bases, with 10 bases between. CDR3 in amino acids: CASSSMTDSYEQYF. In DNA form, the CDR3 reads TGTGCCAGCAGCTCGATGACGGACTCCTACGAGCAGTACTTC.

The chain links TRBV5-1 to TRBJ1-2; 12 bases are shared with TRBD1. The germline gives CDR1 SGHRS, CDR2 YFSETQ. V trimming: 3 bases; J trimming: 9 bases; junction bases outside the gene matches: 6. This CDR3 region has 14 residues. CDR3 amino acids: CASSSGGQGASYTF. CDR3 bases: TGCGCCAGCAGCTCCGGGGGACAGGGGGCCAGCTACACCTTC.

The chain combines TRBV11-2 with TRBJ2-7, with a tentative D call TRBD2 (5 bases). The CDR3 sequence is 16 residues long. V lost 5 bases and J 0 bases, leaving 17 bases between the germline ends. Germline CDR1 is SGHAT and CDR2 is FQNNGV. CDR3 sequence reads: CASSQAAAVSSYEQYF. For the CDR3, the DNA is TGTGCCAGCAGCCAAGCGGCAGCGGTGAGCTCCTACGAGCAGTACTTC.

This clonotype was seen only a few times. J is TRBJ2-2 and V is TRBV19; D is possibly TRBD1 (6 bases). Trimming removed 5 bases from V and 3 bases from J, with 16 bases in between. Germline CDR1 reads LNHDA; CDR2 reads SQIVND (reference sequence). This CDR3 is 16 amino acids long. The DNA of the CDR3 is TGTGCCAGTAGTGCCACAGGGATGGGGCACACCGGGGAGCTGTTTTTT. This translates into CASSATGMGHTGELFF.

This sequence joins TRBV30 and TRBJ1-2; D possibly corresponds to TRBD1 (6 bases). The V and J ends lost 0 bases and 7 bases respectively, with 15 bases between them. Germline loops: CDR1 GTSNPN, CDR2 SVGIG (reference sequence). The CDR3 extends over 14 amino acids. The CDR3 DNA follows: TGTGCCTGGAGTGTACTCCCGCAGGGGAGTGGCTACACCTTC. Translation: CAWSVLPQGSGYTF.

This clonotype showed up many times. CDR3 amino acids: CASSTGGRPNYGYTF. For the CDR3, the DNA is TGTGCCAGCAGTACAGGGGGCCGACCTAACTATGGCTACACCTTC. This sequence joins TRBV27 and TRBJ1-2, with 9 bases matching TRBD1. The junction had 4 bases not matched to a gene; V was cut back by 5 bases and J by 0 bases. CDR1 MNHEY and CDR2 SMNVEV come from the germline V gene (reference sequence). This CDR3 comprises 15 residues.

The chain recombines TRBV7-3 with TRBJ1-1, with D hard to call. The CDR3 totals 14 residues. With 3 bases removed from V and 0 bases from J, the gap between germline ends came to 8 bases. Germline CDR1 and CDR2: SGHTA and FQGTGA. The CDR3 bases are TGTGCCAGCAGCTTTAAAGACATGAACACTGAAGCTTTCTTT. This encodes CASSFKDMNTEAFF.

This clonotype was counted between two and nine times. V usage is TRBV5-1 and J usage is TRBJ1-1, with D uncertain. This CDR3 contains 11 residues. CDR1 and CDR2 from the germline V gene are SGHRS and YFSETQ. The V end lost 4 bases, the J end lost 7 bases, and 8 bases lay between the germline ends. CDR3 nucleotides: TGCGCCAGCAGCGCGTATTATGAAGCTTTCTTT. Its translation is CASSAYYEAFF.

This clonotype showed up just a few times. The V call is TRBV4-1, the J call TRBJ1-1, with D uncertain. This CDR3 has 14 residues. V was clipped by 3 bases and J by 2 bases, with 10 bases between them. Germline assignment: CDR1 MGHRA and CDR2 YSYEKL. CDR3 in amino acids: CASSQPGSNTEAFF. The CDR3 nucleotides read TGCGCCAGCAGCCAGCCCGGGAGCAACACTGAAGCTTTCTTT.

There are a few counts of this clonotype. This rearrangement joins TRBV28 to TRBJ2-6; D perhaps matches TRBD2 (6 bases). Germline assignment: CDR1 MDHEN and CDR2 SYDVKM. There are 14 residues in the CDR3. V lost 2 bases, J lost 4 bases, and 6 bases lay in between. Here the CDR3 reads CASSLRGGANVLTF. CDR3 nucleotide sequence: TGTGCCAGCAGTTTACGGGGGGGGGCCAACGTCCTGACTTTC.

As for this clonotype: A junction end diverges from the germline sequence, so it may reflect a read error. The chain combines TRBV13 with TRBJ2-5; 13 bases fit TRBD2. The CDR3 is 17 amino acids. Germline assignment: CDR1 PRHDT and CDR2 FYEKMQ (reference sequence). The CDR3 nucleotides read TGTGCCGGCAGCCGACGGACTAGCGGGAGTCTCCAAGAGACCCAGTACTTC. Translating it yields CAGSRRTSGSLQETQYF. Using reference TRBV13 and TRBJ2-5 for the parts outside the CDR3, the full variable domain is AAGVIQSPRHLIKEKRETATLKCYPIPRHDTVYWYQQGPGQDPQFLISFYEKMQSDKGSIPDRFSAQQFSDYHSELNMSSLELGDSALYFCAGSRRTSGSLQETQYFGPGTRLLVL.

V usage is TRBV29-1 and J usage is TRBJ1-1, with 7 bases that match TRBD1. Germline V CDR1 and CDR2: SQVTM, ANQGSEA. The length of the CDR3 is 12 residues. Germline trimming cut 7 bases from V and 4 bases from J; bases unmatched to any gene: 6. CDR3: CSGGQAGTEAFF. The CDR3 DNA sequence: TGCAGCGGCGGACAGGCGGGCACTGAAGCTTTCTTT. The full variable domain, in which reference TRBV29-1 and TRBJ1-1 provide the parts outside the CDR3, is SAVISQKPSRDICQRGTSLTIQCQVDSQVTMMFWYRQQPGQSLTLIATANQGSEATYESGFVIDKFPISRPNLTFSTLTVSNMSPEDSSIYLCSGGQAGTEAFFGQGTRLTVV.

This chain joins TRBV6-9 and TRBJ1-5; a weak D match, TRBD1 (5 bases). Germline V gives CDR1 MNHGY, CDR2 SVAAGI. CDR3 length equals 14 residues. Trimming took 3 bases from V and 1 from J, leaving 7 bases between them. CDR3 region: CASSYRESNQPQHF. In DNA form, the CDR3 reads TGTGCCAGCAGTTACAGGGAGAGCAATCAGCCCCAGCATTTT.

Concerning this clonotype itself: A read error may explain this, as a much larger clone is one base away. This chain connects TRBV20-1 to TRBJ2-7, with D possibly TRBD2 on 5 matching bases. This CDR3 comprises 13 residues. The ends were cut back, 0 bases at V and 0 bases at J, with 6 bases in the middle. In germline, CDR1 is DFQATT, CDR2 SNEGSKA (reference sequence). CDR3 loop: CSAREGSSYEQYF. DNA of the CDR3: TGCAGTGCTAGAGAGGGGAGCTCCTACGAGCAGTACTTC.

The table lists this clonotype with many counts. The chain links TRBV9 to TRBJ2-7; TRBD2 agrees at 11 bases. The junction had 10 bases not matched to a gene; V was cut back by 3 bases and J by 5 bases. The germline CDR1 and CDR2 sequences are SGDLS and YYNGEE. This CDR3 region has 16 residues. The CDR3 sequence is CASSAGLAVRSDEQYF. The CDR3 DNA is TGTGCCAGCAGCGCGGGACTAGCGGTACGAAGTGACGAGCAGTACTTC.

This clonotype was picked up a small number of times. CDR3 sequence: CASTGFSGTITEAFF. CDR3 DNA: TGTGCCAGCACGGGTTTCTCCGGGACAATCACTGAAGCTTTCTTT. The chain recombines TRBV27 with TRBJ1-1, with D perhaps TRBD1 (6 bases). The V and J ends lost 7 bases and 4 bases respectively, with 19 bases between them. Germline CDR1 MNHEY, CDR2 SMNVEV (reference sequence). This CDR3 has 15 amino acids.

This clonotype was counted ten times or more. The chain has TRBV11-2 and TRBJ1-4, with no clear D. Germline V gene lookup returns CDR1 SGHAT and CDR2 FQNNGV. This CDR3 region has 14 residues. Trimming removed 4 bases at V and 11 bases at J, with 17 bases between. The chain's CDR3 is CASSSTARGLKLFF. The DNA of the CDR3 is TGTGCCAGCAGCTCAACGGCCCGGGGTCTGAAACTGTTTTTT.

This clonotype was detected only a few times. The J gene is TRBJ2-2, the V gene TRBV6-1; D is perhaps TRBD2 (6 bases). This CDR3 spans 17 amino acids. Trimming stripped 7 bases from V and 5 bases from J, with 23 bases between. Per germline, CDR1 MNHNS and CDR2 SASEGT. The CDR3, as DNA: TGTGCCAGCACGGGTCTCGGGGGAGCGAGGCGGACCGGGGAGCTGTTTTTT. This codes for CASTGLGGARRTGELFF.

This clonotype has just a few counts. The chain links TRBV14 to TRBJ1-2; 7 bases agree with TRBD1. The junction had 8 bases not matched to a gene; V was cut back by 4 bases and J by 0 bases. The CDR3 is 16 amino acids. Germline V gives CDR1 SGHDN, CDR2 FVKESK. The CDR3: CASSPGTAPSNYGYTF. DNA of the CDR3: TGTGCCAGCAGCCCAGGGACAGCACCGTCTAACTATGGCTACACCTTC.

The chain employs TRBV5-1 and TRBJ1-2; tentatively, D is TRBD1 (6 bases). Trimming took off 5 bases at V and 6 bases at J, with 14 bases between the two ends. CDR1 is SGHRS, CDR2 YFSETQ, per germline. The CDR3 is 13 amino acids. CDR3 loop: CASRNREVDGYTF. The CDR3 bases are TGCGCCAGCAGGAACAGGGAGGTTGATGGCTACACCTTC.